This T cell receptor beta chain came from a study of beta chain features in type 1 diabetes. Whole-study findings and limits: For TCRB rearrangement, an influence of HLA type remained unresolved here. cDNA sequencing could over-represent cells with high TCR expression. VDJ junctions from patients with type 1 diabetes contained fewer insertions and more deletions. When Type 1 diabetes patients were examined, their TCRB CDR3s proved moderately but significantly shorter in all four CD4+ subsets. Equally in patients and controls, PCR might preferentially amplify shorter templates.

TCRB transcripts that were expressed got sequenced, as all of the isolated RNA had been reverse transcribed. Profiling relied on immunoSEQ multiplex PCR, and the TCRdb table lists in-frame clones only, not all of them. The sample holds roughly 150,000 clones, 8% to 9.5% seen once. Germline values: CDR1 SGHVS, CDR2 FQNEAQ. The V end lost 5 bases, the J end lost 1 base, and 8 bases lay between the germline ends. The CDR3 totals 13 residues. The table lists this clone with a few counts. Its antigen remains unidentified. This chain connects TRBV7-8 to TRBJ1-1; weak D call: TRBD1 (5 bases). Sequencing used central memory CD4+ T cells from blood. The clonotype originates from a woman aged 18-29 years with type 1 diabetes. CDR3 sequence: CASSQQENTEAFF. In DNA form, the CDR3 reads TGTGCCAGCAGCCAACAGGAGAACACTGAAGCTTTCTTT.